The 5 T cell receptor beta chains below were found in one sample sequenced in a study of esophageal squamous cell carcinoma under preoperative chemotherapy. TCRdb reprocessed the PCR reads via MiXCR and lists one record per CDR3 protein. Counted here are approximately 12,000 distinct CDR3 sequences, roughly half occurring once; the ten biggest clones make up approximately 16%. Sample time point: before preoperative PTX-NDP chemotherapy. This material was collected from a patient given preoperative chemotherapy. Receptors originate from a human donor with esophageal squamous cell carcinoma. The donor label of this sample is uncertain.

In DNA form, the CDR3 reads TGTGCCAGCAGTGACCCCCTCTTCCGGGGAGCGGGAGGTCCTAACGAGCAGTACTTC. It is translated as CASSDPLFRGAGGPNEQYF. The V call is TRBV6-1, the J call TRBJ2-4; TRBD2 agrees at 9 bases. The J call may be wrong; the DNA end is better matched by TRBJ2-7. CDR1 is MNHNS and CDR2 is SASEGT in the germline V gene. This CDR3 is 19 amino acids long.

The genes are TRBV11-2 and TRBJ2-5; D is perhaps TRBD1 (5 bases). Germline loops: CDR1 SGHAT, CDR2 FQNNGV. Trimming left V 2 bases short and J 0 bases short, with 10 bases between. The CDR3 consists of 15 residues. The DNA of the CDR3 is TGTGCCAGCAGCTTAAGGCAGGGCAACCAAGAGACCCAGTACTTC. This encodes CASSLRQGNQETQYF.

The gene calls are TRBV5-5 and TRBJ2-1, with TRBD1 matching 7 bases. The DNA end is more similar to TRBJ2-5, so the J call may be wrong. The length of the CDR3 is 13 residues. CDR1 and CDR2 (germline): SGHKS, YYEKEE (reference sequence). The CDR3 DNA reads TGTGCCAGCAGCACAGGGGATGAGAAGACCCAGTACTTC. Translating it yields CASSTGDEKTQYF.

The rearrangement links TRBV27 to TRBJ2-1; the D is unclear. V shed 6 bases and J shed 13 bases, with 19 bases lying between them. Germline V gene lookup returns CDR1 MNHEY and CDR2 SMNVEV (reference sequence). This CDR3 comprises 13 residues. The CDR3 sequence is CASSLTLQETQFF. CDR3 sequence (DNA): TGTGCCAGCAGCTTGACATTACAAGAGACCCAGTTCTTC.

The chain recombines TRBV6-1 with TRBJ2-3; D is possibly TRBD2 (5 bases). The CDR3 has 12 residues. The germline CDR1 and CDR2 sequences are MNHNS and SASEGT. Trimming shortened V by 8 bases and J by 2 bases, and 8 bases separated the two germline ends. CDR3 sequence reads: CASVGDTDTQYF. CDR3 nucleotides: TGTGCCAGCGTCGGGGACACAGATACGCAGTATTTT.